A selection of T cell receptor beta chains follows, all from one sample in a study of OX40 agonist ivuxolimab in advanced cancers. Some clones are missing from TCRdb's copy, which holds only in-frame ones; the method was immunoSEQ multiplex PCR. The repertoire holds roughly 97,000 clones, with 85% to 90% as singletons. The input for sequencing was CD4+ or CD8+ T cells sorted from blood, taken in a trial of the OX40 agonist ivuxolimab. Source of these receptors: an adult with an advanced solid tumor such as melanoma, head and neck, liver or kidney cancer. CDR3s include the opening cysteine and the closing phenylalanine or tryptophan. D genes are given only for firm matches. Size is omitted from some rows. Given values are once, few, many or a class for expanded clones.

v_call,d_call,clone_size,j_call,cdr3_nt,cdr3_aa
TRBV2,-,-,TRBJ2-5,TGTGCCAGCACCCGGGGGCTCCAAGAGACCCAGTACTTC,CASTRGLQETQYF
TRBV7-2,-,-,TRBJ2-5,TGTGCCAGCAGCCCAACCTCGGGGATTTGGGAGACCCAGTACTTC,CASSPTSGIWETQYF
TRBV27,TRBD2,once,TRBJ2-7,TGTGCCAGCAGTCCGACTAGCGGGGGGCTGATCTACGAGCAGTACTTC,CASSPTSGGLIYEQYF
TRBV7-2,-,once,TRBJ2-3,TGTGCCAGCAGCTTACGTCGGGCGACTCTTAGCACAGATACGCAGTATTTT,CASSLRRATLSTDTQYF
TRBV18,-,-,TRBJ1-4,TGTGCCAGCTCACCTAACAGGGTTAATGAAAAACTGTTTTTT,CASSPNRVNEKLFF
TRBV19,TRBD1,-,TRBJ2-5,TGTGCGAGTAGCGGGACAGGGGCGTCGGAGACCCAGTACTTC,CASSGTGASETQYF
TRBV9,-,once,TRBJ1-5,TGTGCCAGCAGCTCGCGCGGGAACAATAGCAATCAGCCCCAGCATTTT,CASSSRGNNSNQPQHF
TRBV5-1,TRBD1,-,TRBJ1-4,TGCGCCAGCAGCTTGGGAGGGACAGGGGATGAAAAACTGTTTTTT,CASSLGGTGDEKLFF
TRBV28,-,few,TRBJ1-1,TGTGCCAGCAGCTCCGCAGGGACGAACACTGAAGCTTTCTTT,CASSSAGTNTEAFF
TRBV7-9,TRBD1,-,TRBJ1-2,TGTGCCAGCAGCGTCGGGACAGCACCCTATGGCTACACCTTC,CASSVGTAPYGYTF
TRBV10-1,-,-,TRBJ2-2,TGCGCCAGCAGTGGGGCAGGGGCCACCGGGGAGCTGTTTTTT,CASSGAGATGELFF
TRBV6-1,TRBD1,-,TRBJ1-1,TGTGCCGGGCGGAATTACAGGGGGCTATACACTGAAGCTTTCTTT,CAGRNYRGLYTEAFF
TRBV27,TRBD1,-,TRBJ2-7,TGTGCCAGCAGAGCCTCCGGGACAGGATTTTACGAGCAGTACTTC,CASRASGTGFYEQYF
TRBV4-3,TRBD1,once,TRBJ2-3,TGCGCCAGCAGCCAACCTATGACAGGGTCTACGCAGTATTTT,CASSQPMTGSTQYF
TRBV19,TRBD1,-,TRBJ2-2,TGTGCCAGTAGTATTTCCGGACAGGCCGGGGAGCTGTTTTTT,CASSISGQAGELFF
TRBV7-3,-,few,TRBJ2-7,TGTGCCAGCAGCTTACACAGTTCCTACGAGCAGTACTTC,CASSLHSSYEQYF
TRBV27,TRBD1,-,TRBJ2-3,TGTGCCAGCAGGAACCTACAGGGGTCAGATACGCAGTATTTT,CASRNLQGSDTQYF
TRBV5-6,-,-,TRBJ2-4,TGTGCCAGCAGCCACCTTGACATTCAGTACTTC,CASSHLDIQYF
TRBV19,-,-,TRBJ1-5,TGTGCCAGTAATCTGCAGGGAGATCAGCCCCAGCATTTT,CASNLQGDQPQHF
TRBV28,TRBD2,-,TRBJ2-5,TGTGCCAGCAGTTTACCGGGACTAGCGGGGGCTCGAGAGACCCAGTACTTC,CASSLPGLAGARETQYF
TRBV15,-,-,TRBJ1-5,TGTGCCACCAGCAGAGAGTCGGCAGGGAAGAGCAATCAGCCCCAGCATTTT,CATSRESAGKSNQPQHF
TRBV2,TRBD1,once,TRBJ2-4,TGTGCCAGCAAGGGACCTTTCCGGGACAGGGGAGCCAAAAACATTCAGTACTTC,CASKGPFRDRGAKNIQYF
TRBV19,-,-,TRBJ1-5,TGTGCCAGTAGTATTGAGTTGGGCTATCAGCCCCAGCATTTT,CASSIELGYQPQHF
TRBV28,-,-,TRBJ1-1,TGTGCCACCCTTTCGGGGGGGACTGAAGCTTTCTTT,CATLSGGTEAFF
TRBV19,-,-,TRBJ2-6,TGTGCCAGTAGCGCCAGGGGTGCGGGGGCCAACGTCCTGACTTTC,CASSARGAGANVLTF
TRBV7-2,-,-,TRBJ1-2,TGTGCCAGCAGCGGAATGGGGGTCGGCTACACCTTC,CASSGMGVGYTF
TRBV28,-,-,TRBJ1-1,TGTGCCAGCAGTGCCCCAGTTGTGCTGAACACTGAAGCTTTCTTT,CASSAPVVLNTEAFF
TRBV6-4,-,-,TRBJ1-6,TGTGCCAGCAGCGAGGTAGCAGGGAGGGGACCCCTCCACTTT,CASSEVAGRGPLHF
TRBV5-8,TRBD1,-,TRBJ2-1,TGTGCCAGCAGCACCCGACAGGGGAGGAATGAGCAGTTCTTC,CASSTRQGRNEQFF
TRBV28,-,once,TRBJ1-1,TGTGCCAGCAGTCGAGGACACTTGAACACTGAAGCTTTCTTT,CASSRGHLNTEAFF
TRBV28,TRBD1,-,TRBJ2-7,TGTGCCAGCAGGACGTCAGGGGGCCAGGGGTTATACGAGCAGTACTTC,CASRTSGGQGLYEQYF
TRBV9,-,-,TRBJ2-2,TGTGCCAGCAGCGTAGATGGCCGGAACACCGGGGAGCTGTTTTTT,CASSVDGRNTGELFF
TRBV18,-,-,TRBJ2-3,TGTGCCAGCTCCCTTAGCTCGGGGGCATTAGATACGCAGTATTTT,CASSLSSGALDTQYF
TRBV19,-,-,TRBJ1-2,TGTGCCAGTACCCCCCTTCCGGGCAGGAGTAGCGGCTACACCTTC,CASTPLPGRSSGYTF
TRBV6-5,-,-,TRBJ1-6,TGTGCCAGCAGGCAGGATCTTTATAATTCACCCCTCCACTTT,CASRQDLYNSPLHF
TRBV15,-,-,TRBJ2-7,TGTGCCACCACCCCGGGCAGCTCCTACGAGCAGTACTTC,CATTPGSSYEQYF
TRBV7-7,-,once,TRBJ2-5,TGTGCCAGCAGCTTAAACGGAAAAGAGACCCAGTACTTC,CASSLNGKETQYF
TRBV30,-,-,TRBJ1-1,TGTGCCTGGAAGCCCGGGACATTGAACACTGAAGCTTTCTTT,CAWKPGTLNTEAFF
TRBV7-3,TRBD1,once,TRBJ2-2,TGTGCCAGCAGCCCCCAGGGACAGGGGAAAACCGGGGAGCTGTTTTTT,CASSPQGQGKTGELFF
TRBV11-2,-,-,TRBJ1-1,TGTGCCAGCAGTTACAGGGTTAAGGCTTTCTTT,CASSYRVKAFF
TRBV30,TRBD1,once,TRBJ1-5,TGTGCCTGGGCATCGACAGGGGAACAGCCCCAGCATTTT,CAWASTGEQPQHF
TRBV28,-,-,TRBJ2-7,TGTGCCAGCAGTTTAACCTACTACGAGCAGTACTTC,CASSLTYYEQYF
TRBV6-5,TRBD1,-,TRBJ2-7,TGTGCCAGCAGTCCCGGGACAGGGTTTTTCGAGCAGTACTTC,CASSPGTGFFEQYF
TRBV5-1,TRBD1,-,TRBJ1-6,TGCGCCAGCAGCTTGGGAGGGACAGCGAATTCACCCCTCCACTTT,CASSLGGTANSPLHF
TRBV6-1,TRBD1,-,TRBJ2-1,TGTGCCAGCCGGGACAGGGGAAATGAGCAGTTCTTC,CASRDRGNEQFF
TRBV28,-,-,TRBJ2-3,TGTGCCAGCACCCCGGGGTATCTTAGCACAGATACGCAGTATTTT,CASTPGYLSTDTQYF
TRBV11-2,TRBD2,-,TRBJ2-1,TGTGCCAGCACCCGTTCGGGGGGGCTCTACAATGAGCAGTTCTTC,CASTRSGGLYNEQFF
TRBV29-1,-,-,TRBJ1-1,TGCAGCGTACGGAACACTGAAGCTTTCTTT,CSVRNTEAFF
TRBV6-1,-,-,TRBJ2-1,TGTGCCAGCAGGAAGGGTGGGGATTACTACAATGAGCAGTTCTTC,CASRKGGDYYNEQFF
TRBV19,TRBD2,-,TRBJ2-5,TGTGCCAGTAGTATAAGCGGGGTCGAGACCCAGTACTTC,CASSISGVETQYF